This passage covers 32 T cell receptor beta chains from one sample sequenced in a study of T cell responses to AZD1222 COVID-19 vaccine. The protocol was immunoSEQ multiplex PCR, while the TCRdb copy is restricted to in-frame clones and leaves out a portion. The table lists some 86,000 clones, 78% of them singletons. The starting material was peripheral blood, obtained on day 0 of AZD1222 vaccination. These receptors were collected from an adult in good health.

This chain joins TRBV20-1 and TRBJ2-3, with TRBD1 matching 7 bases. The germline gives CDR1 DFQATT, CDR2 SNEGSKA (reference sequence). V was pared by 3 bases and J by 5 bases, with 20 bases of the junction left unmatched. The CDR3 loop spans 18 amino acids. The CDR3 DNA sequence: TGCAGTGCTAGTGGGGTGTCGACAGGGATGGTACGGGGAGATACGCAGTATTTT. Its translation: CSASGVSTGMVRGDTQYF.

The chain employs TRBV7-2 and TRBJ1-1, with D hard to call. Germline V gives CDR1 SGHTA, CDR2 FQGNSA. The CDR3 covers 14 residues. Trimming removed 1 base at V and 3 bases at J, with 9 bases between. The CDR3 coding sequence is TGTGCCAGCAGCTTAGTAGGGAGTTACACTGAAGCTTTCTTT. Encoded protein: CASSLVGSYTEAFF.

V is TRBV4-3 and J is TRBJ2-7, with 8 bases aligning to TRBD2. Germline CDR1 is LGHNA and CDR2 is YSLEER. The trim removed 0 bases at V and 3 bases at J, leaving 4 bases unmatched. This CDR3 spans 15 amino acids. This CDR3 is CASSQDQRGYYEQYF. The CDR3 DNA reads TGCGCCAGCAGCCAAGATCAGCGGGGGTACTACGAGCAGTACTTC.

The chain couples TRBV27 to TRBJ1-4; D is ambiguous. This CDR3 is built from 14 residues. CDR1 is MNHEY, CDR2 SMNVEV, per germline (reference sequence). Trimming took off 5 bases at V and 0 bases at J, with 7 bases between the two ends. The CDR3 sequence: CASSGRATNEKLFF. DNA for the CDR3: TGTGCCAGCAGTGGGCGTGCAACTAATGAAAAACTGTTTTTT.

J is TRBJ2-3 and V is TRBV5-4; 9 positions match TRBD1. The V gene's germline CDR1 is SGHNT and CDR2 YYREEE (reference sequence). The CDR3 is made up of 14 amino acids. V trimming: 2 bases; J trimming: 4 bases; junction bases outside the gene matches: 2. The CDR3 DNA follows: TGTGCCAGCAGCTTTGGACAGGGGCCAGATACGCAGTATTTT. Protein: CASSFGQGPDTQYF.

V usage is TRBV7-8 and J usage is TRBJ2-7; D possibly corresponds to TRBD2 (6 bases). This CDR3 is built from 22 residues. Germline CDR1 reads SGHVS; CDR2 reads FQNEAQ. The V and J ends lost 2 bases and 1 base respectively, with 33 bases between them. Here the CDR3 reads CASSLRTVGGAWGRTVSYEQYF. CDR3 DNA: TGTGCCAGCAGCTTAAGGACCGTAGGAGGGGCGTGGGGGAGGACCGTATCCTACGAGCAGTACTTC. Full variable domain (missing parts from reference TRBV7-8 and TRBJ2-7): GAGVSQSPRYKVAKRGQDVALRCDPISGHVSLFWYQQALGQGPEFLTYFQNEAQLDKSGLPSDRFFAERPEGSVSTLKIQRTQQEDSAVYLCASSLRTVGGAWGRTVSYEQYFGPGTRLTVT.

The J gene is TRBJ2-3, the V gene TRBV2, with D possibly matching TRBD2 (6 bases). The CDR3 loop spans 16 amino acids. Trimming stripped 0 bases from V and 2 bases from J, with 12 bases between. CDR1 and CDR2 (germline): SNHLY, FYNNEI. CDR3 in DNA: TGTGCCAGCAGTGAAGCAGGGACTTTCCCCACAGATACGCAGTATTTT. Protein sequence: CASSEAGTFPTDTQYF. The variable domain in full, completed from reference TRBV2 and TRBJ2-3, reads EPEVTQTPSHQVTQMGQEVILRCVPISNHLYFYWYRQILGQKVEFLVSFYNNEISEKSEIFDDQFSVERPDGSNFTLKIRSTKLEDSAMYFCASSEAGTFPTDTQYFGPGTRLTVL.

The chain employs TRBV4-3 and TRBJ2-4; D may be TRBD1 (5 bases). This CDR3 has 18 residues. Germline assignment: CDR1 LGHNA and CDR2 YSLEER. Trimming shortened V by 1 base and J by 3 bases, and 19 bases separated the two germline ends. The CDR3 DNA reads TGCGCCAGCAGCCAAGTGGTCTTATCGGACACAGACAAAAACATTCAGTACTTC. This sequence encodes CASSQVVLSDTDKNIQYF.

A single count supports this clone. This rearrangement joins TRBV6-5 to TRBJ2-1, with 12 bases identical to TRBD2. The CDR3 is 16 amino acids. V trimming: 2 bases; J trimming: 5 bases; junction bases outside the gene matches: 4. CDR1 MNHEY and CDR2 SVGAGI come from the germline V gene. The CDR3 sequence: CASSYGLAGYDNEQFF. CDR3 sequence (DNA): TGTGCCAGCAGTTACGGACTAGCGGGGTACGACAATGAGCAGTTCTTC.

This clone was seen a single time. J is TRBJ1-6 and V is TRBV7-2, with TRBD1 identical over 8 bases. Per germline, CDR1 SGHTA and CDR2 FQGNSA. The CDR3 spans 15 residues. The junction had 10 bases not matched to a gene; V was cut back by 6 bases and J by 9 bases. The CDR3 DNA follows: TGTGCCAGCAGTAGACAGGGGCCACTAAGTTCACCCCTCCACTTT. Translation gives CASSRQGPLSSPLHF. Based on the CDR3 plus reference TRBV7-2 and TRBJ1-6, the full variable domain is GAGVSQSPSNKVTEKGKDVELRCDPISGHTALYWYRQSLGQGLEFLIYFQGNSAPDKSGLPSDRFSAERTGGSVSTLTIQRTQQEDSAVYLCASSRQGPLSSPLHFGNGTRLTVT.

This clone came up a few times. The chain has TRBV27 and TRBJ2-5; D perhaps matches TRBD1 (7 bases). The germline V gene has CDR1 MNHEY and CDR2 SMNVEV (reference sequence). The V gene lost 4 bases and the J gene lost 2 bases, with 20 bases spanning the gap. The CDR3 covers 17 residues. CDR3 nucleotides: TGTGCCAGCAGTTACCGGGGGACAGCTAATCTACAAGAGACCCAGTACTTC. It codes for CASSYRGTANLQETQYF.

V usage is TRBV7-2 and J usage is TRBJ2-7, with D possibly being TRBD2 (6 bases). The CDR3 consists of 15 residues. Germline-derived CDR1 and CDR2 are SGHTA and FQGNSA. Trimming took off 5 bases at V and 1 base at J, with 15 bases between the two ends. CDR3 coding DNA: TGTGCCAGCAGCCCCTCGGGTAGCGGTTCCTACGAGCAGTACTTC. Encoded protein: CASSPSGSGSYEQYF.

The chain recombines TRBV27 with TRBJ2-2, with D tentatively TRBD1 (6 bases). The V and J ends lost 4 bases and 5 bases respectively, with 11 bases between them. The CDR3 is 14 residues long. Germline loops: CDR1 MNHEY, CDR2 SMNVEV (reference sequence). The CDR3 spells CASSWDTSTGELFF. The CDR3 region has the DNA TGTGCCAGCAGTTGGGACACCTCGACCGGGGAGCTGTTTTTT.

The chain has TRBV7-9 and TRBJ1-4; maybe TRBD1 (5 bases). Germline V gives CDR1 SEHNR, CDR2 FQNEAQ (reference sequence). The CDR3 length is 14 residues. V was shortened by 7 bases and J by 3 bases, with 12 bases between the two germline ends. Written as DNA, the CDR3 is TGTGCCAGCATTAGAGACAGCTCTAATGAAAAACTGTTTTTT. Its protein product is CASIRDSSNEKLFF. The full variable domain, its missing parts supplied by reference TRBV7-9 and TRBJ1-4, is DTGVSQNPRHKITKRGQNVTFRCDPISEHNRLYWYRQTLGQGPEFLTYFQNEAQLEKSRLLSDRFSAERPKGSFSTLEIQRTEQGDSAMYLCASIRDSSNEKLFFGSGTQLSVL.

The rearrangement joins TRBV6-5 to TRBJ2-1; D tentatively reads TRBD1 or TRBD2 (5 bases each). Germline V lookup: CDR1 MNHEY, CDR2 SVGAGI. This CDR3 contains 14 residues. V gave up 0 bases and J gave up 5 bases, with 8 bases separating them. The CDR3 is CASSYSRGDNEQFF. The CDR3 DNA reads TGTGCCAGCAGTTACTCGAGGGGAGACAATGAGCAGTTCTTC.

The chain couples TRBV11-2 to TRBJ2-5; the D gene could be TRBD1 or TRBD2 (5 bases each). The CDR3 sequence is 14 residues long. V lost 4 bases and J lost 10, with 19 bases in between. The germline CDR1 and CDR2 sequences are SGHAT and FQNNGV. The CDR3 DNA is TGTGCCAGCAGCTCTGCCGGGACCCCAGGTGGCCAGTACTTC. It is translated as CASSSAGTPGGQYF.

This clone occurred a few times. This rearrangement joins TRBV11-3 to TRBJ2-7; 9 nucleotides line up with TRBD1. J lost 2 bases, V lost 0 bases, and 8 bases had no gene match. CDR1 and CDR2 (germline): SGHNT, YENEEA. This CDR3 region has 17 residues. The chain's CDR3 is CASSLDGQGTFPYEQYF. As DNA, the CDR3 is TGTGCCAGCAGCTTAGACGGACAGGGGACCTTTCCCTACGAGCAGTACTTC. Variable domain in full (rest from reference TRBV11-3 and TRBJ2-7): EAGVVQSPRYKIIEKKQPVAFWCNPISGHNTLYWYLQNLGQGPELLIRYENEEAVDDSQLPKDRFSAERLKGVDSTLKIQPAELGDSAVYLCASSLDGQGTFPYEQYFGPGTRLTVT.

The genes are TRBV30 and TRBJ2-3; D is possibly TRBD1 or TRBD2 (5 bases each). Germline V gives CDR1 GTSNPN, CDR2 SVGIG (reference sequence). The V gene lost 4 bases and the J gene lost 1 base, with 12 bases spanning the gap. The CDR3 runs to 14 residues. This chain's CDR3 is CAWNPLGGTDTQYF. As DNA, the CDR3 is TGTGCCTGGAACCCTCTGGGGGGCACAGATACGCAGTATTTT. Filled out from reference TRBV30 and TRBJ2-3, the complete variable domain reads SQTIHQWPATLVQPVGSPLSLECTVEGTSNPNLYWYRQAAGRGLQLLFYSVGIGQISSEVPQNLSASRPQDRQFILSSKKLLLSDSGFYLCAWNPLGGTDTQYFGPGTRLTVL.

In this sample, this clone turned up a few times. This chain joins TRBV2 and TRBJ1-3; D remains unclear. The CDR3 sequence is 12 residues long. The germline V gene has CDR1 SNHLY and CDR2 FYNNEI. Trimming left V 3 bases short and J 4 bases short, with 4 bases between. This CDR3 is CASSERGNTIYF. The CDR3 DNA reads TGTGCCAGCAGTGAGCGGGGAAACACCATATATTTT.

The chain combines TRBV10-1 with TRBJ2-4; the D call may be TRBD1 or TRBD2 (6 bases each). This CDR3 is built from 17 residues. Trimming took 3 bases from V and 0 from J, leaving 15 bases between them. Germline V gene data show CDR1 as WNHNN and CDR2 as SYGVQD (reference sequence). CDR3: CASSEQQGLTAKNIQYF. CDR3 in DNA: TGCGCCAGCAGTGAACAACAGGGACTTACAGCCAAAAACATTCAGTACTTC.

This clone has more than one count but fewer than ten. In DNA form, the CDR3 reads TGTGCCAGCAGCGCGACAACAGGGGCGGAGACTGAAGCTTTCTTT. It specifies CASSATTGAETEAFF. The chain uses TRBV9 and TRBJ1-1; 7 bases fit TRBD1. V shed 3 bases, J shed 5 bases, and the junction held 10 bases outside the gene matches. The CDR3 has 15 amino acids. Germline assignment: CDR1 SGDLS and CDR2 YYNGEE.

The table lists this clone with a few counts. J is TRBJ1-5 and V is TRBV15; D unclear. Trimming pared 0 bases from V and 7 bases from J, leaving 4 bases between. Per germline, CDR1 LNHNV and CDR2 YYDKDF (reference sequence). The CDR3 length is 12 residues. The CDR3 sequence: CATSRDRQPQHF. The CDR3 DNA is TGTGCCACCAGCAGAGATCGACAGCCCCAGCATTTT.

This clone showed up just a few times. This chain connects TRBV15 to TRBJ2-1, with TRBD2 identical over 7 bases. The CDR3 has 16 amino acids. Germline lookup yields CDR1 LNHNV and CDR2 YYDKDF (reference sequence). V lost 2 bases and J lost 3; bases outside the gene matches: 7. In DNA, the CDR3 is TGTGCCACCAGCAGACGAAGCGGGGTTGACTACAATGAGCAGTTCTTC. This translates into CATSRRSGVDYNEQFF.

CDR3 in amino acids: CASSPLNGVLAGGNTQYF. CDR3 in DNA: TGTGCCAGTAGTCCTCTGAATGGAGTACTAGCGGGAGGGAATACGCAGTATTTT. The chain joins TRBV19 to TRBJ2-3, with 13 bases aligning to TRBD2. V shed 5 bases and J 7 bases; nucleotides not matched to a gene: 15. The CDR3 loop spans 18 amino acids. Germline V lookup: CDR1 LNHDA, CDR2 SQIVND (reference sequence).

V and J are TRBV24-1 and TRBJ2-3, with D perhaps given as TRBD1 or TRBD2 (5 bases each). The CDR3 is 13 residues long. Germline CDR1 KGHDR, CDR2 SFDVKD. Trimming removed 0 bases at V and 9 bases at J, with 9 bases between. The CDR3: CATSDLGRDTQYF. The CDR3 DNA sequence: TGTGCCACCAGTGATTTGGGCAGGGACACGCAGTATTTT.

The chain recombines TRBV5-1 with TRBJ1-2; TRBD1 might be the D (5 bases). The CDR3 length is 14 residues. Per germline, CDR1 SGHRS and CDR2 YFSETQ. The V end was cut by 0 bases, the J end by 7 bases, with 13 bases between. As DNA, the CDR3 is TGCGCCAGCAGCTTGGGACAGCCGATAAGTGGCTACACCTTC. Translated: CASSLGQPISGYTF.

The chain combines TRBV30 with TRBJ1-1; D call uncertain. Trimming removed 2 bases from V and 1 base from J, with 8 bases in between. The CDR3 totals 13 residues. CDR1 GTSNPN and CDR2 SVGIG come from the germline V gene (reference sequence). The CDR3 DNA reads TGTGCCTGGAGTAAGTTAGAGAACACTGAAGCTTTCTTT. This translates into CAWSKLENTEAFF.

The CDR3 is CASSLGAYANYGYTF. The CDR3 nucleotides read TGTGCCAGCAGTTTGGGAGCCTACGCTAACTATGGCTACACCTTC. This sequence joins TRBV28 and TRBJ1-2; no reliable D call. Trimming left V 3 bases short and J 0 bases short, with 11 bases between. Germline lookup yields CDR1 MDHEN and CDR2 SYDVKM. The CDR3 loop spans 15 amino acids.

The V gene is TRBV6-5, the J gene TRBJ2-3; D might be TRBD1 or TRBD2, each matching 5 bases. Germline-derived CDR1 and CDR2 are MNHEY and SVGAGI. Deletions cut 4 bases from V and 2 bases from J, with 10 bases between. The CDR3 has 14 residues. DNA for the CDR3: TGTGCCAGCAGTTTTCGGGGCCTCACAGATACGCAGTATTTT. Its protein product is CASSFRGLTDTQYF.

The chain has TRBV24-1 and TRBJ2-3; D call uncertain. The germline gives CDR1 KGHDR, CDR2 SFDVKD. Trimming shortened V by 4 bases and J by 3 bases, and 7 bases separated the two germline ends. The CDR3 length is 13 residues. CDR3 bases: TGTGCCACCAGTGAATGGGTGACAGATACGCAGTATTTT. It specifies CATSEWVTDTQYF.

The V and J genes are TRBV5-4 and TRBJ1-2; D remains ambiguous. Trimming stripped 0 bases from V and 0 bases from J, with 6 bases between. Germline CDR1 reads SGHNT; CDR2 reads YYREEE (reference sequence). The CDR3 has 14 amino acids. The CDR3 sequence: CASSLDQTNYGYTF. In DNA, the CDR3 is TGTGCCAGCAGCTTGGATCAGACTAACTATGGCTACACCTTC.

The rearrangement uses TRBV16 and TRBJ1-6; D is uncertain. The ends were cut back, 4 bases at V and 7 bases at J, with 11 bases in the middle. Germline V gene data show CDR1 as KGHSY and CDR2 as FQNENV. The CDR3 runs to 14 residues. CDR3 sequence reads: CASSRNGGNSPLHF. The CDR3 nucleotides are TGTGCCAGCAGCCGGAACGGTGGGAATTCACCCCTCCACTTT.